This T cell receptor beta chain was sequenced for a study of T cell changes during pregnancy in multiple sclerosis. Sequencing used immunoSEQ multiplex PCR; TCRdb keeps in-frame clones, though not all of them. This table has 70,000 to 95,000 clones, roughly 91% appearing once. The CDR3 extends over 12 amino acids. With 10 bases clipped from V and 3 bases from J, the junction kept 2 bases outside the gene matches. Germline CDR1 is SGHNT and CDR2 is YYREEE (reference sequence). The chain links TRBV5-4 to TRBJ2-1; 9 positions match TRBD2. The sequence derives from a female donor with multiple sclerosis, enrolled in a pregnancy study. Source: peripheral blood, taken in the first trimester of pregnancy. The CDR3, as DNA: TGTGCCGCGGGGGGGAGCTACAATGAGCAGTTCTTC. Amino acids: CAAGGSYNEQFF. The full variable domain, with the rest looked up from reference TRBV5-4 and TRBJ2-1, is ETGVTQSPTHLIKTRGQQVTLRCSSQSGHNTVSWYQQALGQGPQFIFQYYREEENGRGNFPPRFSGLQFPNYSSELNVNALELDDSALYLCAAGGSYNEQFFGPGTRLTVL.